Shown below are 11 T cell receptor beta chains from a single sample sequenced in a study of blood T cell repertoires in COVID-19. Assay: immunoSEQ multiplex PCR; the TCRdb copy retains only in-frame clones and omits some. The sample lists 250,000 to 300,000 clones; 75% to 90% were seen once. Sequenced material: peripheral blood. These receptor sequences come from a man in his sixties who had recovered from COVID-19.

This chain joins TRBV6-5 and TRBJ1-1; 7 bases fit TRBD1. Germline trimming cut 2 bases from V and 11 bases from J; bases unmatched to any gene: 5. The V gene's germline CDR1 is MNHEY and CDR2 SVGAGI. There are 12 residues in the CDR3. The CDR3 nucleotides are TGTGCCAGCAGTTACGGACTGGGACAGGCTTTCTTT. The encoded protein is CASSYGLGQAFF.

The chain combines TRBV5-1 with TRBJ2-1; possibly TRBD2 for D (6 bases). V was cut by 4 bases and J by 7 bases, with 15 bases left in between. The CDR3 consists of 14 residues. CDR1 is SGHRS and CDR2 is YFSETQ in the germline V gene. The CDR3 is CASSPSSTRNEQFF. Written as DNA, the CDR3 is TGCGCCAGCAGCCCCAGCTCGACTAGAAATGAGCAGTTCTTC.

The V and J genes are TRBV6-5 and TRBJ2-5; 7 positions match TRBD1. The ends lost 8 bases at V and 1 base at J; junction bases unmatched: 10. Germline CDR1 is MNHEY and CDR2 is SVGAGI. The CDR3 has 15 residues. In DNA, the CDR3 is TGTGCCAGCGCCCTGTTACAGGGGACCCAAGAGACCCAGTACTTC. It is translated as CASALLQGTQETQYF.

This chain uses TRBV5-6 with TRBJ2-7; 7 positions agree with TRBD1. Unmatched junction bases numbered 7, after V lost 4 bases and J lost 0 bases. The CDR3 extends over 15 amino acids. Looked up from germline, CDR1 is SGHDT and CDR2 is YYEEEE. In DNA, the CDR3 is TGTGCCAGCAGCCTACAGGGGCGGGCCTCCTACGAGCAGTACTTC. This gives the protein CASSLQGRASYEQYF.

The chain links TRBV6-5 to TRBJ1-3, with D hard to call. In germline, CDR1 is MNHEY, CDR2 SVGAGI. With 5 bases removed from V and 2 bases from J, the gap between germline ends came to 10 bases. This CDR3 is 14 amino acids long. CDR3 sequence (DNA): TGTGCCAGCAGTCCCCGGGGTACTGGAAACACCATATATTTT. As protein: CASSPRGTGNTIYF.

This clone occurred a few times. The rearrangement joins TRBV2 to TRBJ1-6; 7 bases are shared with TRBD1. V shed 7 bases, J shed 7 bases, and the junction held 4 bases outside the gene matches. The CDR3 contains 13 residues. Germline lookup yields CDR1 SNHLY and CDR2 FYNNEI. CDR3 sequence: CASKDRENSPLHF. CDR3 DNA sequence: TGTGCCAGCAAAGACAGGGAAAATTCACCCCTCCACTTT.

The chain links TRBV3-1 (or the pseudogene TRBV3-2) to TRBJ2-2; D is possibly TRBD1 (6 bases). Germline V gives CDR1 LGHDT, CDR2 YNNKEL (reference sequence). The germline V and J ends were trimmed by 4 bases and 0 bases, with 9 bases remaining between them. The CDR3 has 15 residues. The CDR3 sequence: CASSPRTANTGELFF. The CDR3 nucleotides are TGTGCCAGCAGCCCTCGGACAGCGAACACCGGGGAGCTGTTTTTT.

The chain carries TRBV27 and TRBJ2-3, with 9 bases lining up with TRBD2. V shed 8 bases and J 5 bases; nucleotides not matched to a gene: 14. Germline lookup yields CDR1 MNHEY and CDR2 SMNVEV (reference sequence). The CDR3 has 16 residues. Here the CDR3 reads CASAPGLAYVGDTQYF. DNA for the CDR3: TGTGCCAGCGCACCGGGACTAGCTTATGTTGGAGATACGCAGTATTTT.

The rearrangement uses TRBV15 and TRBJ1-1; D might be TRBD1 (6 bases). V gave up 2 bases and J gave up 4 bases, with 14 bases separating them. The CDR3 has 15 amino acids. Germline V gene lookup returns CDR1 LNHNV and CDR2 YYDKDF (reference sequence). In DNA form, the CDR3 reads TGTGCCACCAGCAGATCTACAGGGCCGATCACTGAAGCTTTCTTT. Its translation is CATSRSTGPITEAFF.

V and J are TRBV2 and TRBJ1-6; the D is unclear. The CDR3 has 15 amino acids. Germline assignment: CDR1 SNHLY and CDR2 FYNNEI. Trimming stripped 6 bases from V and 7 bases from J, with 16 bases between. The CDR3 spells CASRVVDGLNSPLHF. The CDR3 DNA follows: TGTGCCAGCAGGGTAGTGGACGGACTAAATTCACCCCTCCACTTT. The entire variable domain, with the rest obtained from reference TRBV2 and TRBJ1-6, is as follows: EPEVTQTPSHQVTQMGQEVILRCVPISNHLYFYWYRQILGQKVEFLVSFYNNEISEKSEIFDDQFSVERPDGSNFTLKIRSTKLEDSAMYFCASRVVDGLNSPLHFGNGTRLTVT.

The chain is built from TRBV11-3 and TRBJ2-3, with 13 bases that match TRBD2. Germline values: CDR1 SGHNT, CDR2 YENEEA. The junction had 5 bases not matched to a gene; V was cut back by 4 bases and J by 4 bases. The CDR3 is 16 amino acids. The CDR3 spells CASSSGLAGSADTQYF. CDR3 DNA: TGTGCCAGCAGCTCGGGACTAGCGGGGAGCGCAGATACGCAGTATTTT.